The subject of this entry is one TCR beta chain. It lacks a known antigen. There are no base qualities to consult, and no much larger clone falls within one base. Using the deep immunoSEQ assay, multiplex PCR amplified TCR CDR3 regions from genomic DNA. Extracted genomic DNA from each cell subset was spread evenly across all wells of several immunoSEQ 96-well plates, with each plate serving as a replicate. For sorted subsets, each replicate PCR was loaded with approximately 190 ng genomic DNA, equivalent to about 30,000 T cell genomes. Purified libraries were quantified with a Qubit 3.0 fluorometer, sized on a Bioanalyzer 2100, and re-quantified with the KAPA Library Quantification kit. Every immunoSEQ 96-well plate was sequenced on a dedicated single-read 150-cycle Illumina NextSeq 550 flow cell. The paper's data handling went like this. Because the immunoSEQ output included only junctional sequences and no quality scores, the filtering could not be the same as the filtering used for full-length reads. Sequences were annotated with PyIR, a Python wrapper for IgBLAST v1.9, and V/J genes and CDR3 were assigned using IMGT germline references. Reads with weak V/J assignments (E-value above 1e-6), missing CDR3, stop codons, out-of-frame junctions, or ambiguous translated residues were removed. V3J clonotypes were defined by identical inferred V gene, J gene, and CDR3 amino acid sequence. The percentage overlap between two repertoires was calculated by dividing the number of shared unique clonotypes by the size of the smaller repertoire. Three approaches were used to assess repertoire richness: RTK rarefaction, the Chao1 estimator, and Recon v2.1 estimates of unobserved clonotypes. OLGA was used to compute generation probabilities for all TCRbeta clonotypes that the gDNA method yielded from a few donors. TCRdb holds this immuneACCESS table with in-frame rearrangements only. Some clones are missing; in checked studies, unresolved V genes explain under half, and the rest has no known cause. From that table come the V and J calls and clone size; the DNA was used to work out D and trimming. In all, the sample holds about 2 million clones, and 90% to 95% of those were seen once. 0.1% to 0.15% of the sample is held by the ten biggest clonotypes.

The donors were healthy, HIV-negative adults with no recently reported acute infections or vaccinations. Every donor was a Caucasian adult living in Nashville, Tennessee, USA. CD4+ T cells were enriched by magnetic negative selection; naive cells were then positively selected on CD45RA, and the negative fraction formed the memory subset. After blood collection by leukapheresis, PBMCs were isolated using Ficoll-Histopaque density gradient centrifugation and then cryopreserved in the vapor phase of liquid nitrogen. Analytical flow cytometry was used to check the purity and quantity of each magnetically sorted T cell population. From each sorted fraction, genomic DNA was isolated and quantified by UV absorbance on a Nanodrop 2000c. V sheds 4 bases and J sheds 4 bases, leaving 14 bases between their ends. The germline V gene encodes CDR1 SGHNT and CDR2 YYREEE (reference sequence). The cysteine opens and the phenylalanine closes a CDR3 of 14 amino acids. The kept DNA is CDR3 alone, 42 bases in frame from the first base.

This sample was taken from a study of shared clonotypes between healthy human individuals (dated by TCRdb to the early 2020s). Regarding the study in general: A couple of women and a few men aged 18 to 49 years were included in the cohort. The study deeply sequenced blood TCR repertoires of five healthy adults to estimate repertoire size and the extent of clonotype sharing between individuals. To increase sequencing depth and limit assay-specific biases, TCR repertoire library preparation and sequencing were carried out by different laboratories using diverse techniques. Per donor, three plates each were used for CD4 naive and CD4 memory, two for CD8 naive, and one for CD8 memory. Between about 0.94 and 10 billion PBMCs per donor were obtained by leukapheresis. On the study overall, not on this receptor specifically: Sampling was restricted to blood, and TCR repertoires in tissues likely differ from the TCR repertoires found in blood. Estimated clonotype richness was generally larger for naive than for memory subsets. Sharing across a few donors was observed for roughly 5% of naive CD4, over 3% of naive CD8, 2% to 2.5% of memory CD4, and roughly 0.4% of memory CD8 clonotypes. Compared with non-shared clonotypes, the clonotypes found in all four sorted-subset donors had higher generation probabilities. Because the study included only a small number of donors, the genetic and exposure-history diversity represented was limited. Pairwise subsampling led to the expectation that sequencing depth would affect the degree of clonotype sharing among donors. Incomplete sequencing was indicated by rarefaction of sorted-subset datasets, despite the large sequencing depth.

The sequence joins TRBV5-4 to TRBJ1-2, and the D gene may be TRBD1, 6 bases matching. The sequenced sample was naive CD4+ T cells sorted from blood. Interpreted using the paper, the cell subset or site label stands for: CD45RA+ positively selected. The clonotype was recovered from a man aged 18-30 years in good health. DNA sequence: TGTGCCAGCAGCCCAGCAGGGGCCCCCTATGGCTACACCTTC. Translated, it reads CASSPAGAPYGYTF.